This note documents a single T cell receptor beta chain sequence. The TCR beta profiling, which covered VDJ combination and CDR3 sequence, was carried out using genomic DNA as the template. TCRdb used MiXCR to reprocess the reads, holding one entry per CDR3 protein. This table has over 150,000 distinct CDR3 sequences, over 70% appearing once. The patients chosen for sequencing had shown expansion of CD8+CD57+ cells (detected by flow cytometry). The entry originates in a study of CD8+CD57+ T cells in acquired aplastic anemia. About the study: Mean yield of DNA from sorted CD4+ and CD8+ cells was 3.2 ug.

Germline CDR1 SGHDT, CDR2 YYEEEE. This CDR3 is built from 16 residues. The junction had 8 bases not matched to a gene; V was cut back by 0 bases and J by 6 bases. This chain connects TRBV5-6 to TRBJ2-7; 11 bases agree with TRBD1. The sample comprised sorted CD4+, CD8+, or CD8+CD57+ T cells (not recorded which) from PBMCs. The receptor comes from a human donor with aplastic anemia. The DNA for the CDR3 is TGTGCCAGCAGCTTGGGAGGACAGGGGGCCGGTAGCGAGCAGTACTTC. Protein product: CASSLGGQGAGSEQYF.